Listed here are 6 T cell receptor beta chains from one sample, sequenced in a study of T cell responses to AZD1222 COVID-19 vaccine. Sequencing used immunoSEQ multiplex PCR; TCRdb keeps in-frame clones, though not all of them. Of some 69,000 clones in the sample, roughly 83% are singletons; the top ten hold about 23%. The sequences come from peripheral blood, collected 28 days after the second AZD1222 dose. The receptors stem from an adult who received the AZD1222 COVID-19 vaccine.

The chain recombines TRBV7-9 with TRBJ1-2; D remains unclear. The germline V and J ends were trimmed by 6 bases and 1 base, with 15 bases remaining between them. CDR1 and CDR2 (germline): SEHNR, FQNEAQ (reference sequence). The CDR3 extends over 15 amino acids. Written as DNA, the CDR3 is TGTGCCAGCAGGCAATCGTCCAGCATTAACTATGGCTACACCTTC. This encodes CASRQSSSINYGYTF.

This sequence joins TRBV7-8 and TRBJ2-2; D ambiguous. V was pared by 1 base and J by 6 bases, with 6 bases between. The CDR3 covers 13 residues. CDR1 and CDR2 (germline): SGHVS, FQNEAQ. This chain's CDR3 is CASSLVLAGELFF. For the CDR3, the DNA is TGTGCCAGCAGCTTAGTATTAGCCGGGGAGCTGTTTTTT. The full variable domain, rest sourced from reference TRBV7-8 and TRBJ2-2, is GAGVSQSPRYKVAKRGQDVALRCDPISGHVSLFWYQQALGQGPEFLTYFQNEAQLDKSGLPSDRFFAERPEGSVSTLKIQRTQQEDSAVYLCASSLVLAGELFFGEGSRLTVL.

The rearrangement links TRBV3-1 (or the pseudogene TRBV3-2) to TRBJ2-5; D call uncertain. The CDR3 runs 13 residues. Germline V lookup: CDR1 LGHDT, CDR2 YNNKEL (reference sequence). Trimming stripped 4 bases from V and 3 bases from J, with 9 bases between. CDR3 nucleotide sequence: TGTGCCAGCAGCCGAAGTAGAAAAGAGACCCAGTACTTC. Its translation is CASSRSRKETQYF.

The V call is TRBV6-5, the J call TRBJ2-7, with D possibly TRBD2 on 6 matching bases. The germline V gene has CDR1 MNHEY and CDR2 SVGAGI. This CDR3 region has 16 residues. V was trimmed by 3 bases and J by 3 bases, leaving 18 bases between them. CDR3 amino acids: CASSYSVLSGHYEQYF. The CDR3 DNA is TGTGCCAGCAGTTATTCTGTTCTTAGCGGACACTACGAGCAGTACTTC.

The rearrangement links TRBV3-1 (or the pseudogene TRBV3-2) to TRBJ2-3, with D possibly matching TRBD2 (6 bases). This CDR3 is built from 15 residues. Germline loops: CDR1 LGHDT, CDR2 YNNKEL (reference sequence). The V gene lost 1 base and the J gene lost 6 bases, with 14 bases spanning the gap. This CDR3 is CASSQGLTGVDTQYF. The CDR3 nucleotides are TGTGCCAGCAGCCAAGGGCTAACGGGGGTGGATACGCAGTATTTT.

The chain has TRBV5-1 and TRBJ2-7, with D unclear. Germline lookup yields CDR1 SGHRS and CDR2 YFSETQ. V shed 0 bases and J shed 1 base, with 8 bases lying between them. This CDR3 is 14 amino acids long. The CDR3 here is CASSLGTYSYEQYF. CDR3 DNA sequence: TGCGCCAGCAGCTTGGGGACGTATTCCTACGAGCAGTACTTC.